These T cell receptor beta chains were read from a single sample in a study of shared clonotypes between healthy human individuals. TCRdb keeps only in-frame clones here, not all; method: immunoSEQ multiplex PCR. Of approximately 980,000 clones listed, 76% are singletons. The specimen sequenced was memory CD4+ T cells sorted from blood. Receptors originate from a man aged 18 to 29 in good health. The CDR3 runs from the conserved cysteine through the conserved F or W. The D gene is left open where the match is weak. Rows give clone size only sometimes, using once, few, many, or a class for an expanded clone.

clone size: -; V gene: TRBV5-1; D gene: TRBD2; J gene: TRBJ2-5; CDR3 DNA: TGCGCCAGCAGCTTGGATAGCGGGATCCGTGAGACCCAGTACTTC; CDR3 protein: CASSLDSGIRETQYF
clone size: -; V gene: TRBV5-6; D gene: TRBD1; J gene: TRBJ1-2; CDR3 DNA: TGTGCCAGCAGCTTGGTAGGGACAGGGGGCTACCCGCCCCATGGCTACACCTTC; CDR3 protein: CASSLVGTGGYPPHGYTF
clone size: -; V gene: TRBV7-2; D gene: -; J gene: TRBJ2-7; CDR3 DNA: TGTGCCAGCAGCTCGCAGGCTTTAGGGGGCTACGAGCAGTACTTC; CDR3 protein: CASSSQALGGYEQYF
clone size: -; V gene: TRBV27; D gene: -; J gene: TRBJ2-5; CDR3 DNA: TGTGCCAGCAGATTAGCGGTAGGGCGGGAGACCCAGTACTTC; CDR3 protein: CASRLAVGRETQYF
clone size: once; V gene: TRBV4-3; D gene: -; J gene: TRBJ1-1; CDR3 DNA: TGCGCCAGCAGCCAAGAATACGGAAGGAACACTGAAGCTTTCTTT; CDR3 protein: CASSQEYGRNTEAFF
clone size: -; V gene: TRBV2; D gene: -; J gene: TRBJ2-7; CDR3 DNA: TGTGCCAGCAGTGAAGGGCTAGCGAGTTACTACGAGCAGTACTTC; CDR3 protein: CASSEGLASYYEQYF
clone size: -; V gene: TRBV4-3; D gene: -; J gene: TRBJ2-1; CDR3 DNA: TGCGCCAGCAGCCAAGATCTAGCCTACAATGAGCAGTTCTTC; CDR3 protein: CASSQDLAYNEQFF
clone size: -; V gene: TRBV10-2; D gene: -; J gene: TRBJ2-5; CDR3 DNA: TGCGCCAGCGGATTACAGTTTCCCGAGACCCAGTACTTC; CDR3 protein: CASGLQFPETQYF
clone size: few; V gene: TRBV7-9; D gene: TRBD1; J gene: TRBJ1-2; CDR3 DNA: TGTGCCAGCAGCAGATACAGGGGTGACGGGTATGGCTACACCTTC; CDR3 protein: CASSRYRGDGYGYTF
clone size: -; V gene: TRBV5-1; D gene: -; J gene: TRBJ1-2; CDR3 DNA: TGCGCCAGCAGCTTAGATGGACAGAACTATGGCTACACCTTC; CDR3 protein: CASSLDGQNYGYTF
clone size: -; V gene: TRBV7-8; D gene: TRBD1; J gene: TRBJ2-7; CDR3 DNA: TGTGCCAGCAGCTTAGCGACTACGGGACAGGGGGCAACCTACGAGCAGTACTTC; CDR3 protein: CASSLATTGQGATYEQYF
clone size: -; V gene: TRBV5-5; D gene: TRBD1; J gene: TRBJ1-5; CDR3 DNA: TGTGCCAGCAGCTGGACGACAGGGTGGCAGCCCCAGCATTTT; CDR3 protein: CASSWTTGWQPQHF
clone size: -; V gene: TRBV10-3; D gene: -; J gene: TRBJ1-1; CDR3 DNA: TGTGCCATCAAGGGTGGCACTGAAGCTTTCTTT; CDR3 protein: CAIKGGTEAFF
clone size: -; V gene: TRBV28; D gene: -; J gene: TRBJ1-2; CDR3 DNA: TGTGCCAGCAACTCTGAACAGCAGCCGACGAACTATGGCTACACCTTC; CDR3 protein: CASNSEQQPTNYGYTF
clone size: once; V gene: TRBV13; D gene: TRBD2; J gene: TRBJ2-2; CDR3 DNA: TGTGCCAGCATTGGGTCCGGAACGGGACTAGCGGACGGGGAGCTGTTTTTT; CDR3 protein: CASIGSGTGLADGELFF
clone size: -; V gene: TRBV14; D gene: -; J gene: TRBJ2-5; CDR3 DNA: TGTGCCAGCAGCCAAGGCTTAGGCAGGGTTGAGACCCAGTACTTC; CDR3 protein: CASSQGLGRVETQYF
clone size: -; V gene: TRBV5-1; D gene: -; J gene: TRBJ2-1; CDR3 DNA: TGCGCCAGCAGCTTACAGGGTAATGAGCAGTTCTTC; CDR3 protein: CASSLQGNEQFF
clone size: -; V gene: TRBV30; D gene: -; J gene: TRBJ2-1; CDR3 DNA: TGTGCCTGGAGTGCTCCCATCTACTCAAAGAAGCCCAATGAGCAGTTCTTC; CDR3 protein: CAWSAPIYSKKPNEQFF
clone size: once; V gene: TRBV9; D gene: TRBD2; J gene: TRBJ2-1; CDR3 DNA: TGTGCCAGCAGCGTAGGTAGCGGGAGGGGCAATGAGCAGTTCTTC; CDR3 protein: CASSVGSGRGNEQFF
clone size: once; V gene: TRBV7-9; D gene: -; J gene: TRBJ1-4; CDR3 DNA: TGTGCCAGCAGCTTCCAGACAGATTATAATGAAAAACTGTTTTTT; CDR3 protein: CASSFQTDYNEKLFF
clone size: few; V gene: TRBV18; D gene: -; J gene: TRBJ1-1; CDR3 DNA: TGTGCCAGCGCCAAGGGCTTTCTTGAGAACACTGAAGCTTTCTTT; CDR3 protein: CASAKGFLENTEAFF
clone size: -; V gene: TRBV6-1; D gene: -; J gene: TRBJ2-7; CDR3 DNA: TGTGCCAGCATCGAGCGGGTACGTGTAGGCGAGCAGTACTTC; CDR3 protein: CASIERVRVGEQYF
clone size: -; V gene: TRBV6-5; D gene: TRBD2; J gene: TRBJ2-5; CDR3 DNA: TGTGCCAGCAGCCCGGGACTAGCGGGGAAAGAGACCCAGTACTTC; CDR3 protein: CASSPGLAGKETQYF
clone size: -; V gene: TRBV28; D gene: -; J gene: TRBJ1-4; CDR3 DNA: TGTGCCAGCAGGCGCAACCCAGACCCGAGTAATGAAAAACTGTTTTTT; CDR3 protein: CASRRNPDPSNEKLFF
clone size: -; V gene: TRBV6-1; D gene: TRBD1; J gene: TRBJ1-5; CDR3 DNA: TGTGCCAGCAGTGAAACAGGGGGCAATCAGCCCCAGCATTTT; CDR3 protein: CASSETGGNQPQHF
clone size: -; V gene: TRBV29-1; D gene: -; J gene: TRBJ1-5; CDR3 DNA: TGCAGCGTTGGAAACGACCGCAATCAGCCCCAGCATTTT; CDR3 protein: CSVGNDRNQPQHF
clone size: -; V gene: TRBV10-3; D gene: -; J gene: TRBJ2-3; CDR3 DNA: TGTGCCATCAGTGATGGCGGAGCTAGCACAGATACGCAGTATTTT; CDR3 protein: CAISDGGASTDTQYF